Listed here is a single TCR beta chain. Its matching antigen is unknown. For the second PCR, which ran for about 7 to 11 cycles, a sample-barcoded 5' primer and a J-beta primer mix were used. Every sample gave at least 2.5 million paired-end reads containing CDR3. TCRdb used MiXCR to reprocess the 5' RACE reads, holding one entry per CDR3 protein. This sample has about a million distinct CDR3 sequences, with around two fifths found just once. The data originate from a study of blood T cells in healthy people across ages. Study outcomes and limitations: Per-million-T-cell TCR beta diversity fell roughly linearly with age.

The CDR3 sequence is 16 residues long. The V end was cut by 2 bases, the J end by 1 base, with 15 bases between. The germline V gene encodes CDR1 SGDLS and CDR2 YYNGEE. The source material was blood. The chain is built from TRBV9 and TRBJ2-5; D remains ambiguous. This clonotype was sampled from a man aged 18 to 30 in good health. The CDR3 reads CASSVGGSLIQETQYF. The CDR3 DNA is TGTGCCAGCAGCGTCGGCGGTAGCCTGATCCAAGAGACCCAGTACTTC. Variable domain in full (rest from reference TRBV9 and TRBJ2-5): DSGVTQTPKHLITATGQRVTLRCSPRSGDLSVYWYQQSLDQGLQFLIQYYNGEERAKGNILERFSAQQFPDLHSELNLSSLELGDSALYFCASSVGGSLIQETQYFGPGTRLLVL.